This is a list of T cell receptor beta chains from one sample in a study of post-analysis software for immune sequencing data. One entry per CDR3 protein results from TCRdb running MiXCR on the PCR reads. This table has about 460,000 distinct CDR3 sequences, under 55% appearing once. Sequenced material: blood. The receptors shown here come from a girl aged 5 to 17 with multiple sclerosis. Both conserved end residues are part of each CDR3. D genes are given only for firm matches. Part of the rows lack a size; the others show once, few, many or a class for expanded clones.

j_call d_call clone_size v_call cdr3_aa cdr3_nt
TRBJ2-3 - - TRBV7-3 CASSLGRTHTDTQYF TGTGCCAGCAGCTTAGGGAGGACTCACACAGATACGCAGTATTTT
TRBJ2-1 - - TRBV6-5 CASSRNGRGYNEQFF TGTGCCAGCAGCCGAAATGGTCGGGGATACAATGAGCAGTTCTTC
TRBJ2-1 - - TRBV20-1 CSARVGVYEQFF TGCAGTGCTAGAGTTGGGGTTTATGAGCAGTTCTTC
TRBJ1-5 - - TRBV2 CASSESNQPQHF TGTGCCAGCAGTGAAAGCAATCAGCCCCAGCATTTT
TRBJ2-7 TRBD2 - TRBV27 CASWLAGGRPYEQYF TGTGCCAGCTGGCTAGCGGGAGGTCGGCCCTACGAGCAGTACTTC
TRBJ2-7 - few TRBV28 CASSSGGVTYEQYF TGTGCCTCGAGTTCCGGCGGGGTTACCTACGAGCAGTACTTC
TRBJ2-7 - few TRBV28 CASSFEAVIYEQYF TGTGCCAGCAGTTTCGAGGCGGTGATATACGAGCAGTACTTC
TRBJ1-4 - - TRBV2 CAGSPGTTNEKLFF TGTGCCGGCAGTCCAGGGACAACTAATGAAAAACTGTTTTTT
TRBJ2-5 TRBD1 - TRBV6-1 CASSDRGETQYF TGTGCCAGCAGCGACAGGGGGGAGACCCAGTACTTC
TRBJ2-6 TRBD2 - TRBV4-1 CASSQDQAGGGANVLTF TGCGCCAGCAGCCAAGATCAAGCGGGAGGAGGGGCCAACGTCCTGACTTTC
TRBJ2-5 TRBD2 - TRBV29-1 CSVRSSGRETQYF TGCAGCGTTAGGTCTAGCGGGAGGGAGACCCAGTACTTC
TRBJ2-1 TRBD1 - TRBV10-3 CAISLQGSSYNEQFF TGTGCCATCAGTCTACAGGGGAGCTCCTACAATGAGCAGTTCTTC
TRBJ2-7 - - TRBV28 CASSFPRVSSYEQYF TGTGCCAGCAGTTTCCCGCGGGTATCCTCCTACGAGCAGTACTTC
TRBJ1-5 - - TRBV29-1 CSVGDRRGRQPQHF TGCAGCGTTGGGGATCGCAGGGGACGCCAGCCCCAGCATTTT
TRBJ1-5 TRBD1 - TRBV20-1 CSARKGGGGGIQPQHF TGCAGTGCTAGAAAGGGAGGGGGCGGGGGAATTCAGCCCCAGCATTTT
TRBJ2-7 - - TRBV20-1 CSARPRGTSSSYEQYF TGCAGTGCTCGACCCCGGGGGACAAGCAGCTCCTACGAGCAGTACTTC